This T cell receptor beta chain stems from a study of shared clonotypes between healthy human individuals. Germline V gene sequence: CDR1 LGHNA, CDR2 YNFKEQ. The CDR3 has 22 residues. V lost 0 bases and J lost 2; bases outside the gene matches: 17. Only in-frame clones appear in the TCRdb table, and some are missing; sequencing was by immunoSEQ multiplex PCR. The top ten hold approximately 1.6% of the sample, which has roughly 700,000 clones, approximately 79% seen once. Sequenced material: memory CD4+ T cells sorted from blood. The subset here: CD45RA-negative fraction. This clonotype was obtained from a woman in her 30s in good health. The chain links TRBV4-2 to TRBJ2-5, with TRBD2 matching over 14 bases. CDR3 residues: CASSQDQPRGLAGEFGQETQYF. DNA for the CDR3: TGTGCCAGCAGCCAAGACCAACCTCGGGGACTAGCGGGAGAGTTTGGACAAGAGACCCAGTACTTC.